This T cell receptor beta chain was recovered during a study of response to subunit inactivated influenza vaccine. Study-wide results and caveats: Few new T cells, the authors suggested, are recruited by each seasonal influenza vaccination.

A single record per CDR3 protein comes from TCRdb applying MiXCR to the RT-PCR reads. The sample includes 170,000 or so distinct CDR3 sequences, roughly a tenth of them seen just once. For this clonotype: Its cognate antigen is unknown.

Trimming took 6 bases from V and 4 from J; bases not matched to a gene: 10. Germline CDR1 is SEHNR and CDR2 is FQNEAQ (reference sequence). CDR3 size: 15 residues. This chain uses TRBV7-9 with TRBJ2-7; 9 positions agree with TRBD1. Sequences were derived from CD8+ T cells sorted from PBMCs, sampled around 25 months after vaccination. The source of this sequence is a man aged 45 to 75 who received an inactivated influenza vaccine. The DNA for the CDR3 is TGTGCCAGCAGTTTACCCGGGACAGGGAATTACGAGCAGTACTTC. Translating gives CASSLPGTGNYEQYF.